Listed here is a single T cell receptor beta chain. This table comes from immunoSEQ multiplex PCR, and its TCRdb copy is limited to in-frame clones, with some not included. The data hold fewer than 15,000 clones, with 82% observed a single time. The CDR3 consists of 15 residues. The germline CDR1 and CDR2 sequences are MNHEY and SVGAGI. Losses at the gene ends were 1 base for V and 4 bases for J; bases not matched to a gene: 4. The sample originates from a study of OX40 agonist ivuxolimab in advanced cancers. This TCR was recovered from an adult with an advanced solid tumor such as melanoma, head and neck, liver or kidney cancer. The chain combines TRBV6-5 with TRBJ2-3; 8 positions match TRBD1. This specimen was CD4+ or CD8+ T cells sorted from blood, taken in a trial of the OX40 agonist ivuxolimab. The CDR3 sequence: CASSYFGQGADTQYF. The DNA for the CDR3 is TGTGCCAGCAGTTACTTTGGACAGGGTGCAGATACGCAGTATTTT.